One and the same sample provided the 22 T cell receptor beta chains below, sequenced in a study of naive and memory T cell subsets. Their antigens remain unidentified. Overall study results and limits: Especially in CD8 cells, naive repertoires contained a few larger clonotypes, possibly CD45RA-re-expressing memory cells.

The beta constant-region primer was an equimolar mix of two oligonucleotides covering TRBC1 and TRBC2. The ligated cDNA underwent four PCR rounds using SP2 and nested alpha and beta constant-region primers. TCRdb analysed the UMI-ligation and nested PCR reads with MiXCR anew, one entry per CDR3 protein. This repertoire shows roughly 97,000 distinct CDR3 sequences, more than 12% found once; its top ten account for 2.5% to 3%. The specimen was naive CD8+ T cells from blood. All receptors come from a human donor in good health.

This chain uses TRBV6-6 with TRBJ1-6; D is unresolved. This CDR3 is 14 amino acids long. Germline assignment: CDR1 MNHNY and CDR2 SVGAGI (reference sequence). V was clipped by 6 bases and J by 8 bases, with 14 bases between them. As DNA, the CDR3 is TGTGCCAGCAGCCCTGGACTAGAACATTCACCCCTCCACTTT. As protein: CASSPGLEHSPLHF.

This clonotype was seen many times. The V gene is TRBV27, the J gene TRBJ2-5, with D possibly TRBD1 on 7 matching bases. Deletions cut 6 bases from V and 3 bases from J, with 20 bases between. CDR3 length: 16 amino acids. Per the germline V gene, CDR1 is MNHEY and CDR2 is SMNVEV (reference sequence). CDR3 nucleotide sequence: TGTGCCAGCAGCCCCGCAGGGGGGCAGGAGGAAGAGACCCAGTACTTC. Residues: CASSPAGGQEEETQYF.

A few counts support this clonotype. The CDR3 sequence: CATAGTGALAFF. As DNA, the CDR3 is TGTGCCACCGCCGGGACAGGGGCGTTGGCTTTCTTT. The V and J genes are TRBV15 and TRBJ1-1; 10 nucleotides match TRBD1. This CDR3 is built from 12 residues. The V segment lost 8 bases and the J segment 11 bases; nucleotides outside the gene matches: 8. From germline, CDR1 is LNHNV and CDR2 YYDKDF (reference sequence).

This chain links TRBV7-8 with TRBJ2-7; 7 nucleotides align to TRBD1. Trimming took 3 bases from V and 0 from J; bases not matched to a gene: 11. CDR1 SGHVS and CDR2 FQNEAQ come from the germline V gene. The CDR3 length is 17 residues. CDR3 in amino acids: CASSFISGTASSYEQYF. In DNA, the CDR3 is TGTGCCAGCAGCTTCATCTCAGGGACAGCAAGCTCCTACGAGCAGTACTTC.

This clonotype turned up a few times. The chain has TRBV20-1 and TRBJ2-5; D unresolved. This CDR3 is 11 amino acids long. The ends were cut back, 1 base at V and 1 base at J, with 1 base in the middle. From germline, CDR1 is DFQATT and CDR2 SNEGSKA (reference sequence). The CDR3 reads CSARAQETQYF. CDR3 bases: TGCAGTGCTAGAGCCCAAGAGACCCAGTACTTC.

This sequence joins TRBV10-3 and TRBJ2-7, with D possibly matching TRBD2 (6 bases). CDR1 and CDR2 (germline): ENHRY, SYGVKD. There are 13 residues in the CDR3. V shed 6 bases and J shed 4 bases, with 13 bases lying between them. The CDR3: CAIRIGDSYEQYF. CDR3 nucleotide sequence: TGTGCCATCAGGATAGGGGACTCTTACGAGCAGTACTTC.

This clonotype was detected ten times or more. The chain links TRBV30 to TRBJ2-7; D uncertain. The CDR3 contains 13 residues. The germline V gene encodes CDR1 GTSNPN and CDR2 SVGIG (reference sequence). Trimming cost V 6 bases and J 2 bases, with 14 bases left between them. The CDR3 region has the DNA TGTGCCTGCCAACCAGGAGAAACCTACGAGCAGTACTTC. Translating gives CACQPGETYEQYF.

This clonotype came up many times. V is TRBV5-1 and J is TRBJ2-1; D is undetermined. Trimming pared 4 bases from V and 9 bases from J, leaving 14 bases between. The germline CDR1 and CDR2 sequences are SGHRS and YFSETQ. This CDR3 has 13 amino acids. For the CDR3, the DNA is TGCGCCAGCAGCCGCGCCGCCGACGGTGAGCAGTTCTTC. Amino acids: CASSRAADGEQFF.

This clonotype was seen a few times. The V call is TRBV7-9, the J call TRBJ1-1; unclear D gene. CDR1 is SEHNR and CDR2 is FQNEAQ in the germline V gene (reference sequence). There are 15 residues in the CDR3. V dropped 7 bases and J dropped 3 bases, with 18 bases sitting between them. The CDR3 DNA is TGTGCCAGCACCTCTTTTTCCGCCTCTGACACTGAAGCTTTCTTT. Protein product: CASTSFSASDTEAFF.

The rearrangement uses TRBV7-9 and TRBJ2-7; D might be TRBD2 (5 bases). The CDR3 length is 16 residues. Germline V CDR1 and CDR2: SEHNR, FQNEAQ (reference sequence). Deletions cut 5 bases from V and 2 bases from J, with 19 bases between. DNA of the CDR3: TGTGCCAGCAGCCCACCGGGCGCTGGACTTACCTACGAGCAGTACTTC. It encodes CASSPPGAGLTYEQYF.

This clonotype was recorded many times. This CDR3 is CATSGVRGDEQYF. CDR3 DNA: TGTGCCACCAGTGGGGTGCGGGGTGACGAGCAGTACTTC. The chain has TRBV24-1 and TRBJ2-7, with D perhaps TRBD2 (6 bases). V lost 5 bases to trimming and J lost 5 bases, with 12 bases between them. Germline V gene sequence: CDR1 KGHDR, CDR2 SFDVKD. There are 13 residues in the CDR3.

The chain is built from TRBV5-5 and TRBJ2-1, with 11 nucleotides matching TRBD1. This CDR3 has 16 amino acids. CDR1 SGHKS and CDR2 YYEKEE come from the germline V gene (reference sequence). V shed 5 bases, J shed 6 bases, and the junction held 10 bases outside the gene matches. The CDR3 coding sequence is TGTGCCAGCAGACCGAGGAGGACAGGGGGCCGCAATGAGCAGTTCTTC. It translates to CASRPRRTGGRNEQFF. The full variable domain, its missing parts supplied by reference TRBV5-5 and TRBJ2-1, is DAGVTQSPTHLIKTRGQQVTLRCSPISGHKSVSWYQQVLGQGPQFIFQYYEKEERGRGNFPDRFSARQFPNYSSELNVNALLLGDSALYLCASRPRRTGGRNEQFFGPGTRLTVL.

V gene TRBV12-3 or TRBV12-4 combines with J gene TRBJ2-3; D gene unclear. V lost 3 bases and J lost 2, with 15 bases in between. The CDR3 consists of 16 residues. The CDR3 protein is CASSFIVQPPTDTQYF. The CDR3, as DNA: TGTGCCAGCAGTTTTATCGTACAACCACCCACAGATACGCAGTATTTT.

This clonotype showed up just a few times. The chain is built from TRBV29-1 and TRBJ1-2, with D perhaps TRBD1 (5 bases). The CDR3 length is 15 residues. Looked up from germline, CDR1 is SQVTM and CDR2 is ANQGSEA. Trimming took 4 bases from V and 0 from J, leaving 15 bases between them. The CDR3 region is CSVGRSGRANYGYTF. The CDR3 DNA reads TGCAGCGTTGGCCGCTCGGGACGGGCTAACTATGGCTACACCTTC. Variable domain in full (rest from reference TRBV29-1 and TRBJ1-2): SAVISQKPSRDICQRGTSLTIQCQVDSQVTMMFWYRQQPGQSLTLIATANQGSEATYESGFVIDKFPISRPNLTFSTLTVSNMSPEDSSIYLCSVGRSGRANYGYTFGSGTRLTVV.

V is TRBV19 and J is TRBJ2-5; 10 nucleotides agree with TRBD1. This CDR3 contains 16 residues. CDR1 and CDR2 from the germline V gene are LNHDA and SQIVND (reference sequence). The ends lost 5 bases at V and 2 bases at J; junction bases unmatched: 8. CDR3 protein: CASSSGTGVRQETQYF. DNA for the CDR3: TGTGCCAGTAGTTCAGGGACAGGGGTCCGACAAGAGACCCAGTACTTC.

This clonotype occurred a few times. The gene calls are TRBV5-5 and TRBJ1-1; D remains unclear. Trimming stripped 1 base from V and 0 bases from J, with 7 bases between. The length of the CDR3 is 14 residues. Germline CDR1 and CDR2: SGHKS and YYEKEE (reference sequence). The DNA for the CDR3 is TGTGCCAGCAGCTTGACTTCGCTGAACACTGAAGCTTTCTTT. It yields the protein CASSLTSLNTEAFF.

This clonotype turned up a few times. The chain recombines TRBV27 with TRBJ2-1; 9 positions agree with TRBD2. CDR1 is MNHEY and CDR2 is SMNVEV in the germline V gene (reference sequence). The CDR3 totals 17 residues. V shed 5 bases and J 2 bases; nucleotides not matched to a gene: 10. The CDR3 bases are TGTGCCAGCAGTCTACCCTCGGGACTAGCAGCCTACAATGAGCAGTTCTTC. Protein sequence: CASSLPSGLAAYNEQFF.

Concerning this clonotype itself: Being one base from a much bigger clone, this may be a read error. The CDR3 is CASSLLGSSYNEQFF. CDR3 DNA sequence: TGTGCCAGCAGTTTATTAGGGAGCTCCTACAATGAGCAGTTCTTC. V gene TRBV27 combines with J gene TRBJ2-1; possibly TRBD2 for D (5 bases). Per the germline V gene, CDR1 is MNHEY and CDR2 is SMNVEV (reference sequence). The CDR3 runs 15 residues. Trimming took off 1 base at V and 0 bases at J, with 7 bases between the two ends.

V gene TRBV19 combines with J gene TRBJ2-7; D unresolved. V lost 3 bases to trimming and J lost 4 bases, with 7 bases between them. Germline V lookup: CDR1 LNHDA, CDR2 SQIVND (reference sequence). The CDR3 has 12 amino acids. The CDR3 is CASSIVGYEQYF. As DNA, the CDR3 is TGTGCCAGTAGTATCGTTGGATACGAGCAGTACTTC.

This clonotype was observed a few times. The chain employs TRBV12-3 or TRBV12-4 and TRBJ2-1; possible D gene TRBD2, 6 bases. The V and J ends lost 7 bases and 7 bases respectively, with 17 bases between them. There are 14 residues in the CDR3. This CDR3 is CASKTSPLGNEQFF. The DNA for the CDR3 is TGTGCCAGCAAAACTAGCCCCCTAGGGAATGAGCAGTTCTTC.

The table lists this clonotype with a few counts. This chain joins TRBV6-6 and TRBJ2-3; TRBD2 matches at 13 bases. V dropped 2 bases and J dropped 6; count of bases not matched to a gene: 8. The germline V gene encodes CDR1 MNHNY and CDR2 SVGAGI (reference sequence). The length of the CDR3 is 17 residues. As DNA, the CDR3 is TGTGCCAGCAGTTACAAGACTAGCGGGGGGCACCGCGATACGCAGTATTTT. It yields the protein CASSYKTSGGHRDTQYF.

The CDR3 reads CSAPGQGRYNEQFF. The CDR3 coding sequence is TGCAGTGCCCCGGGACAGGGGCGTTACAATGAGCAGTTCTTC. The chain recombines TRBV20-1 with TRBJ2-1; 10 nucleotides align to TRBD1. The CDR3 is 14 amino acids. V was pared by 6 bases and J by 4 bases, with 6 bases of the junction left unmatched. CDR1 is DFQATT and CDR2 is SNEGSKA in the germline V gene (reference sequence).